The sample holds a few counts of the clone carrying this T cell receptor (beta chain). Other DNA sequences in the sample encode the same CDR3. In the authors' workflow: Cell counts per sample came from amplifying reference gene primers. The protocol was immunoSEQ multiplex PCR, while the TCRdb copy is restricted to in-frame clones and leaves out a portion. V and J calls plus clone size are reproduced from that table; the DNA served to infer D and trimming. In the table there are approximately 470,000 clones, 70% to 90% of which are singletons. This sample stems from a study of blood T cell repertoires in COVID-19. About the research overall: Samples came from the United States, Italy and Spain, spanning acute and convalescent COVID-19. PBMCs, B-cell-depleted T cells, or T cells were the source of the cDNA or gDNA that made up the material.

This CDR3 contains 15 residues. V lost 5 bases, J lost 0 bases, and 10 bases lay in between. The V gene's germline CDR1 is SEHNR and CDR2 FQNEAQ (reference sequence). Sequenced material: peripheral blood. This chain joins TRBV7-9 and TRBJ1-4; tentatively, D is TRBD1 (5 bases). The sequence was collected from a human donor in a cohort sampled during active COVID-19. CDR3 amino acids: CASSLDRSTNEKLFF. In nucleotides, the CDR3 is TGTGCCAGCAGCCTAGACAGATCAACTAATGAAAAACTGTTTTTT. The full variable domain, with the rest looked up from reference TRBV7-9 and TRBJ1-4, is DTGVSQNPRHKITKRGQNVTFRCDPISEHNRLYWYRQTLGQGPEFLTYFQNEAQLEKSRLLSDRFSAERPKGSFSTLEIQRTEQGDSAMYLCASSLDRSTNEKLFFGSGTQLSVL.